Below are 24 T cell receptor beta chains sequenced from a single sample in a study of shared clonotypes between healthy human individuals. The table came from immunoSEQ multiplex PCR; TCRdb's copy has only in-frame clones and leaves some out. The data show 2 million to 2.5 million clones, with about 90% seen just once and approximately 0.41% held by the top ten. Source material: naive CD4+ T cells from PBMCs. Subset: CD45RA+ positively selected. The receptors were gathered from a man aged 18 to 30 in good health. Some clones in this sample may be carry-over from other donors' samples.

The sample holds a few counts of this clone. The rearrangement links TRBV28 to TRBJ1-1; weak D call: TRBD1 (6 bases). Germline values: CDR1 MDHEN, CDR2 SYDVKM. The germline V and J ends were trimmed by 6 bases and 5 bases, with 13 bases remaining between them. The CDR3 consists of 13 residues. CDR3 amino acids: CASSTGWGTEAFF. The CDR3 DNA is TGTGCCAGCAGCACAGGGTGGGGGACTGAAGCTTTCTTT. Looking up the rest from reference TRBV28 and TRBJ1-1 gives the full variable domain: DVKVTQSSRYLVKRTGEKVFLECVQDMDHENMFWYRQDPGLGLRLIYFSYDVKMKEKGDIPEGYSVSREKKERFSLILESASTNQTSMYLCASSTGWGTEAFFGQGTRLTVV.

V gene TRBV30 combines with J gene TRBJ2-1; 7 bases match TRBD2. V shed 0 bases and J 6 bases; nucleotides not matched to a gene: 11. The CDR3 spans 16 residues. Germline CDR1 is GTSNPN and CDR2 is SVGIG (reference sequence). CDR3 protein: CAWSVNLLREINEQFF. CDR3 DNA sequence: TGTGCCTGGAGTGTAAATCTTCTGCGGGAGATCAATGAGCAGTTCTTC.

V and J are TRBV7-3 and TRBJ2-3; D might be TRBD1 or TRBD2, each matching 5 bases. Germline CDR1 reads SGHTA; CDR2 reads FQGTGA. V was pared by 5 bases and J by 4 bases, with 16 bases between. This CDR3 contains 15 residues. This chain's CDR3 is CASSPRGRTSDTQYF. The CDR3 nucleotides read TGTGCCAGCAGCCCCCGGGGCCGTACTTCAGATACGCAGTATTTT.

This chain uses TRBV5-1 with TRBJ2-3; 7 bases align to TRBD2. With V trimmed by 1 base and J by 5 bases, 4 bases remained unmatched. The germline V gene has CDR1 SGHRS and CDR2 YFSETQ. The CDR3 is 14 residues long. The CDR3 nucleotides are TGCGCCAGCAGCTTGCCCCTAGCGGTAGATACGCAGTATTTT. It codes for CASSLPLAVDTQYF.

V is TRBV18 and J is TRBJ1-2; perhaps TRBD1 as D (6 bases). The CDR3 consists of 14 residues. The germline V gene has CDR1 KGHSH and CDR2 LQKENI. Between the trimmed V and J ends, which lost 6 bases and 7 bases, there was a span of 18 bases. This chain's CDR3 is CASSLRIQQGGYTF. The CDR3, as DNA: TGTGCCAGCTCGCTGAGGATTCAACAGGGTGGCTACACCTTC.

Worth noting for this clone: This CDR3 is also generated by other DNA sequences in the sample. V usage is TRBV18 and J usage is TRBJ2-5; D is perhaps TRBD1 or TRBD2 (5 bases each). The CDR3 has 13 amino acids. The V and J ends lost 2 bases and 4 bases respectively, with 8 bases between them. Germline V gene sequence: CDR1 KGHSH, CDR2 LQKENI. CDR3 sequence reads: CASSPEGRETQYF. The DNA for the CDR3 is TGTGCCAGCTCACCAGAGGGGAGAGAGACCCAGTACTTC.

About this clone itself: Distinct nucleotide sequences in the sample also encode this CDR3. This chain links TRBV7-3 with TRBJ2-1, with 9 bases that match TRBD2. Germline V gives CDR1 SGHTA, CDR2 FQGTGA. The CDR3 consists of 15 residues. V was pared by 5 bases and J by 3 bases, with 5 bases of the junction left unmatched. The CDR3 nucleotides read TGTGCCAGCAGCCCTGGACTAGCGAGCTACAATGAGCAGTTCTTC. Amino acid sequence: CASSPGLASYNEQFF.

The chain is built from TRBV6-1 and TRBJ1-6; D might be TRBD1 (5 bases). Trimming stripped 2 bases from V and 6 bases from J, with 11 bases between. The germline V gene encodes CDR1 MNHNS and CDR2 SASEGT. This CDR3 has 15 residues. The CDR3 DNA follows: TGTGCCAGCAGTGAATCAATAGGGGTTAATTCACCCCTCCACTTT. The encoded protein is CASSESIGVNSPLHF.

The CDR3 is CASSPGHNEQFF. For the CDR3, the DNA is TGTGCCAGCAGCCCTGGTCACAATGAGCAGTTCTTC. This chain joins TRBV7-2 and TRBJ2-1; the D is unclear. Germline V lookup: CDR1 SGHTA, CDR2 FQGNSA. The CDR3 runs 12 residues. With 5 bases removed from V and 5 bases from J, the gap between germline ends came to 7 bases. Drawing the rest from reference TRBV7-2 and TRBJ2-1, the complete variable domain is GAGVSQSPSNKVTEKGKDVELRCDPISGHTALYWYRQSLGQGLEFLIYFQGNSAPDKSGLPSDRFSAERTGGSVSTLTIQRTQQEDSAVYLCASSPGHNEQFFGPGTRLTVL.

In its sample, this clone was seen a few times. The genes are TRBV19 and TRBJ1-5; possible D gene TRBD1, 5 bases. The CDR3 has 14 amino acids. The V gene lost 4 bases and the J gene lost 6 bases, with 13 bases spanning the gap. Per germline, CDR1 LNHDA and CDR2 SQIVND (reference sequence). CDR3 amino acids: CASSNWGLGQPQHF. Here the CDR3 DNA reads TGTGCCAGTAGTAATTGGGGGTTAGGTCAGCCCCAGCATTTT.

The gene calls are TRBV7-9 and TRBJ2-5; D is possibly TRBD2 (5 bases). CDR3 length: 14 residues. Germline V CDR1 and CDR2: SEHNR, FQNEAQ (reference sequence). V was pared by 5 bases and J by 1 base, with 11 bases between. The CDR3 sequence: CASSPSGIQETQYF. In nucleotides, the CDR3 is TGTGCCAGCAGCCCGTCCGGGATCCAAGAGACCCAGTACTTC. Filled out from reference TRBV7-9 and TRBJ2-5, the complete variable domain reads DTGVSQNPRHKITKRGQNVTFRCDPISEHNRLYWYRQTLGQGPEFLTYFQNEAQLEKSRLLSDRFSAERPKGSFSTLEIQRTEQGDSAMYLCASSPSGIQETQYFGPGTRLLVL.

This chain joins TRBV6-4 and TRBJ2-1; possible D gene TRBD2, 6 bases. CDR1 is MRHNA and CDR2 is SNTAGT in the germline V gene. V shed 1 base and J shed 3 bases, with 10 bases lying between them. The CDR3 contains 15 residues. The DNA for the CDR3 is TGTGCCAGCAGTGACTTGGGGGGTGGCTACAATGAGCAGTTCTTC. Residues: CASSDLGGGYNEQFF.

The DNA of the CDR3 is TGTGCCAGCTCACTGTCCCAGGGAACCTACGAGCAGTACTTC. Its translation: CASSLSQGTYEQYF. The V call is TRBV18, the J call TRBJ2-7; possible D gene TRBD1, 5 bases. Looked up from germline, CDR1 is KGHSH and CDR2 is LQKENI. This CDR3 has 14 residues. V was cut by 4 bases and J by 2 bases, with 12 bases left in between. The whole variable domain, remainder taken from reference TRBV18 and TRBJ2-7, is NAGVMQNPRHLVRRRGQEARLRCSPMKGHSHVYWYRQLPEEGLKFMVYLQKENIIDESGMPKERFSAEFPKEGPSILRIQQVVRGDSAAYFCASSLSQGTYEQYFGPGTRLTVT.

V usage is TRBV19 and J usage is TRBJ1-1; no clear D gene. Germline V gene lookup returns CDR1 LNHDA and CDR2 SQIVND (reference sequence). This CDR3 has 14 amino acids. V was shortened by 9 bases and J by 1 base, with 15 bases between the two germline ends. DNA for the CDR3: TGTGCCAGCCTGACTAGGTACCCGAACACTGAAGCTTTCTTT. Translated, it gives CASLTRYPNTEAFF.

The CDR3 loop is CASRPGFLGNTIYF. The CDR3 coding sequence is TGTGCCAGCAGGCCCGGATTCCTTGGAAACACCATATATTTT. The gene calls are TRBV2 and TRBJ1-3; D is ambiguous. The V gene's germline CDR1 is SNHLY and CDR2 FYNNEI. The germline V and J ends were trimmed by 6 bases and 3 bases, with 12 bases remaining between them. This CDR3 has 14 amino acids.

The gene calls are TRBV30 and TRBJ1-1; perhaps TRBD1 as D (6 bases). The CDR3 is made up of 16 amino acids. Germline lookup yields CDR1 GTSNPN and CDR2 SVGIG (reference sequence). V was pared by 4 bases and J by 5 bases, with 23 bases between. Written as DNA, the CDR3 is TGTGCCTGGACCGCGGTCCAGGCCCTAGGGGGGACTGAAGCTTTCTTT. Translated, it gives CAWTAVQALGGTEAFF.

The V gene is TRBV28, the J gene TRBJ2-7, with TRBD2 matching over 9 bases. The CDR3 is 15 residues long. Germline CDR1 MDHEN, CDR2 SYDVKM. V gave up 5 bases and J gave up 6 bases; unmatched junction bases: 11. The DNA of the CDR3 is TGTGCCAGCAGTGGCCCGGGACTAGCAGATTCCGAGCAGTACTTC. Translation: CASSGPGLADSEQYF. Full variable domain (missing parts from reference TRBV28 and TRBJ2-7): DVKVTQSSRYLVKRTGEKVFLECVQDMDHENMFWYRQDPGLGLRLIYFSYDVKMKEKGDIPEGYSVSREKKERFSLILESASTNQTSMYLCASSGPGLADSEQYFGPGTRLTVT.

The rearrangement links TRBV7-2 to TRBJ2-3, with TRBD2 matching over 10 bases. Germline V gives CDR1 SGHTA, CDR2 FQGNSA. This CDR3 comprises 17 residues. Trimming at V came to 5 bases and at J to 3 bases, leaving 11 bases not matched to a gene. This CDR3 is CASSRGHSGRVTDTQYF. CDR3 DNA: TGTGCCAGCAGCAGGGGTCACAGCGGGAGGGTGACAGATACGCAGTATTTT.

CDR3 loop: CASSSGQRVYNEQFF. CDR3 nucleotides: TGTGCCAGCAGCTCGGGGCAGCGGGTCTACAATGAGCAGTTCTTC. V gene TRBV11-3 combines with J gene TRBJ2-1; a weak D match, TRBD2 (6 bases). The CDR3 is made up of 15 amino acids. The germline V gene has CDR1 SGHNT and CDR2 YENEEA. The V gene lost 4 bases and the J gene lost 3 bases, with 13 bases spanning the gap.

This chain links TRBV7-6 with TRBJ2-5; 10 bases are shared with TRBD2. Trimming took 4 bases from V and 7 from J; bases not matched to a gene: 9. Germline V gene lookup returns CDR1 SGHVS and CDR2 FNYEAQ. The CDR3 has 15 amino acids. The CDR3 here is CASSSALAGAGTQYF. DNA of the CDR3: TGTGCCAGCAGCTCCGCCCTAGCGGGGGCAGGGACCCAGTACTTC.

This chain links TRBV7-2 with TRBJ2-5, with a possible D match to TRBD2 (5 bases). The germline V gene encodes CDR1 SGHTA and CDR2 FQGNSA. There are 13 residues in the CDR3. V lost 3 bases, J lost 4 bases, and 9 bases lay in between. CDR3 nucleotide sequence: TGTGCCAGCAGCTTGGGTAGCGCAGAGACCCAGTACTTC. Translating it yields CASSLGSAETQYF.

This rearrangement joins TRBV9 to TRBJ1-4; D unclear. With 4 bases removed from V and 10 bases from J, the gap between germline ends came to 17 bases. Germline CDR1 SGDLS, CDR2 YYNGEE. The CDR3 runs to 14 residues. The CDR3 DNA sequence: TGTGCCAGCAGCCCGATGGGATCGATCGGAAAACTGTTTTTT. Protein sequence: CASSPMGSIGKLFF. Combining the CDR3 with reference TRBV9 and TRBJ1-4 gives the whole variable domain DSGVTQTPKHLITATGQRVTLRCSPRSGDLSVYWYQQSLDQGLQFLIQYYNGEERAKGNILERFSAQQFPDLHSELNLSSLELGDSALYFCASSPMGSIGKLFFGSGTQLSVL.

Comment on this clone: This same CDR3 is encoded by further DNA sequences in the sample. The chain is built from TRBV5-1 and TRBJ2-5; the D is unclear. Deletions cut 0 bases from V and 3 bases from J, with 3 bases between. The CDR3 is made up of 12 amino acids. Germline values: CDR1 SGHRS, CDR2 YFSETQ. CDR3 region: CASSLEKETQYF. CDR3 sequence (DNA): TGCGCCAGCAGCTTGGAAAAAGAGACCCAGTACTTC.

This rearrangement joins TRBV29-1 to TRBJ2-7, with D perhaps TRBD1 (6 bases). CDR3 length: 11 residues. Germline V gene sequence: CDR1 SQVTM, CDR2 ANQGSEA. Deletions cut 7 bases from V and 7 bases from J, with 14 bases between. The CDR3 is CSGTNREEQYF. The CDR3 DNA sequence: TGCAGCGGGACGAACAGGGAAGAGCAGTACTTC.